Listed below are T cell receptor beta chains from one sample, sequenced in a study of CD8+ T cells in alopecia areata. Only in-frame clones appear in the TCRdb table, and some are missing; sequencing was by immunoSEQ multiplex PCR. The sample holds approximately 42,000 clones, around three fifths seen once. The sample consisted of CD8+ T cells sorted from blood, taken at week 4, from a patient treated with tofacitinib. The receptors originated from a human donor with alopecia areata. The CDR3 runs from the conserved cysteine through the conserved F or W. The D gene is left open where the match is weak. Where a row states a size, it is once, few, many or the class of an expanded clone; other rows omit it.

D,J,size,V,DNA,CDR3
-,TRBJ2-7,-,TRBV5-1,TGCGCCAGCAGCTTCCGGGGCTATTGGTCCTACGAGCAGTACTTC,CASSFRGYWSYEQYF
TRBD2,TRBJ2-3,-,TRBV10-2,TGCGCCAGCAGCGACCTAGCGGATGGCACAGATACGCAGTATTTT,CASSDLADGTDTQYF
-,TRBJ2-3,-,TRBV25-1,TGTGCCAGCAGTCGGACTAGCACAGATACGCAGTATTTT,CASSRTSTDTQYF
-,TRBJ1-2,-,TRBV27,TGTGCCAGCAGTTTCAAACCTCCGAGGGGCGAGAGCTATGGCTACACCTTC,CASSFKPPRGESYGYTF
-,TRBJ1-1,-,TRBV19,TGTGCCAGTCGCTTCATGGGGGCTGAAGCTTTCTTT,CASRFMGAEAFF
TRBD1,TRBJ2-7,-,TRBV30,TGTGCCTGGAGCGACAGGGGGAATCGATACGAGCAGTACTTC,CAWSDRGNRYEQYF
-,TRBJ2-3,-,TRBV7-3,TGTGCCAGCAGCCTCCGTGGGGGGCGCACAGATACGCAGTATTTT,CASSLRGGRTDTQYF
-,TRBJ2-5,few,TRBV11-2,TGTGCCAGCAGCCAAAAAGTGTCAGCCAAAGAGACCCAGTACTTC,CASSQKVSAKETQYF
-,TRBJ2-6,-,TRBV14,TGTGCCAGCAGCGTTGGGGCCAACGTCCTGACTTTC,CASSVGANVLTF
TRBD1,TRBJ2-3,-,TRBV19,TGTGCCAGTAGTACGGACAGGGAAGGACAGGGTGATACGCAGTATTTT,CASSTDREGQGDTQYF
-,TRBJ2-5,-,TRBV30,TGTGCCTGGAGTGAAGGGGAAGAGACCCAGTACTTC,CAWSEGEETQYF
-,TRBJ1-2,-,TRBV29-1,TGCAGCGTCCGGGCGGAAAGGGGCTACACCTTC,CSVRAERGYTF
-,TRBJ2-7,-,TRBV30,TGTGCCTGGAGTCAGCTAGGCTACGAGCAGTACTTC,CAWSQLGYEQYF
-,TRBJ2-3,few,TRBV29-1,TGCAGCGTTGACAGGTCAGATACGCAGTATTTT,CSVDRSDTQYF
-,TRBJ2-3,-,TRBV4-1,TGCGCCAGCAGCCAGAGGGATACCGATACGCAGTATTTT,CASSQRDTDTQYF
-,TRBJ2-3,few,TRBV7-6,TGTGCCAGCAGTCGATCTGACAGGGATACGCAGTATTTT,CASSRSDRDTQYF
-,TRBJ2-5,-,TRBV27,TGTGCCAGCAGTTTATCACAGGGAGGCCAAGAGACCCAGTACTTC,CASSLSQGGQETQYF
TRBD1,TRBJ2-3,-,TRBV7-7,TGTGCCAGCAGCTTTGGACAGGGAGATACGCAGTATTTT,CASSFGQGDTQYF
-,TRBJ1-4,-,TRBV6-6,TGTGCCAGCAGTTACCTTGGCCGAACTAATGAAAAACTGTTTTTT,CASSYLGRTNEKLFF
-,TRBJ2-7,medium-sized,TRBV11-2,TGTGCCAGCATGACGGGGCACACGGACTACGAGCAGTACTTC,CASMTGHTDYEQYF
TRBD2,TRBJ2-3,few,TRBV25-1,TGTGCCAGCAGTGAATATGGCCTAGCGGGAACAGATACGCAGTATTTT,CASSEYGLAGTDTQYF
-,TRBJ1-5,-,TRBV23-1,TGCGCCAGCAGTCAATCCTGTTCTGTATCGCCTCAGCCCCAGCATTTT,CASSQSCSVSPQPQHF
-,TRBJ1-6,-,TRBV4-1,TGCGCCAGCAGCCAAGAGTTTACCCCTGGGGCACCCCTCCACTTT,CASSQEFTPGAPLHF
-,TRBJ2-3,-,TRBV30,TGTGCCTGGAGTTTCACAGATACGCAGTATTTT,CAWSFTDTQYF
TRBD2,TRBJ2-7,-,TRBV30,TGTGCCTGGTCCGGGACTAACCCCTACGAGCAGTACTTC,CAWSGTNPYEQYF
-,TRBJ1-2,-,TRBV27,TGTGCCAGCAGTTACGGGGGTAACTATGGCTACACCTTC,CASSYGGNYGYTF
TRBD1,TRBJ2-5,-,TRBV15,TGTGCCACCAGTGGAGGACAGGGACGGGAGGAGACCCAGTACTTC,CATSGGQGREETQYF
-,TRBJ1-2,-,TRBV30,TGTGCCTGGAGTTTGGGGGGTGGCTATGGCTACACCTTC,CAWSLGGGYGYTF
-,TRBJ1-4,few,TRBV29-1,TGCAGCGTTGTCGGGTCGGCAACTAATGAAAAACTGTTTTTT,CSVVGSATNEKLFF
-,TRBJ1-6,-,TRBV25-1,TGTGCCAGCAGTGAGGGGAATTCACCCCTCCACTTT,CASSEGNSPLHF
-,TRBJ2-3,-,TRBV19,TGTGCCAGTAGTGAGACTCCCAGCACAGATACGCAGTATTTT,CASSETPSTDTQYF
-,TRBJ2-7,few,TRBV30,TGTGCCTGGTCACCGGGACGTGAGCAGTACTTC,CAWSPGREQYF
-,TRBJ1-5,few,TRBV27,TGTGCCAGCAGTCAAGCCCGTGGTCAGCCCCAGCATTTT,CASSQARGQPQHF
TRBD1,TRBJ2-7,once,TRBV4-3,TGCGCCAGCAGCCAGGGACAGGGGAACTACGAGCAGTACTTC,CASSQGQGNYEQYF
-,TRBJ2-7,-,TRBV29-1,TGCAGCGTTGAAGATGCGGCGGGGAACTCCTACGAGCAGTACTTC,CSVEDAAGNSYEQYF
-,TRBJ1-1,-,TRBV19,TGTGCCAGTAGTACCATACCACAGGGGAACACTGAAGCTTTCTTT,CASSTIPQGNTEAFF
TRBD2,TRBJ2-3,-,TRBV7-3,TGTGCCAGCAGCTCCAGCGGGGGGGCCCCAGATACGCAGTATTTT,CASSSSGGAPDTQYF
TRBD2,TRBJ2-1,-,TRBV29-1,TGCAGCGGACAAGCGGGGGGACGAAACAATGAGCAGTTCTTC,CSGQAGGRNNEQFF
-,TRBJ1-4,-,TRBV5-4,TGTGCCAGCAGCCAAGAGCAGATAACAGATGAAAAACTGTTTTTT,CASSQEQITDEKLFF
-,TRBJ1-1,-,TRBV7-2,TGTGCCAGCAGCTTTGGACAAATGAACACTGAAGCTTTCTTT,CASSFGQMNTEAFF
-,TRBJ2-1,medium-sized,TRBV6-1,TGTGCCAGCAGTGATTGGTCAAAAAAGGGCAATGAGCAGTTCTTC,CASSDWSKKGNEQFF
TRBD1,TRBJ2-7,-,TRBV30,TGTGCCTGGTCAGGGGGCAGGGACGAGCAGTACTTC,CAWSGGRDEQYF
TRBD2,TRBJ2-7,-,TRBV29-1,TGCAGCGTTGGACTAGCGGGGGCCTACGAGCAGTACTTC,CSVGLAGAYEQYF
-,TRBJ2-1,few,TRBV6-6,TGTGCCAGCAGTTACTCTCGAGGTGAGCAGTTCTTC,CASSYSRGEQFF
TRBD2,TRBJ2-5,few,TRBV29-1,TGCAGCGTTGATGCCAGCGGGGAAGAGACCCAGTACTTC,CSVDASGEETQYF
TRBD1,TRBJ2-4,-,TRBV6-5,TGTGCCAGCAGCTCTCCCGGGACAGGGGTGAACATTCAGTACTTC,CASSSPGTGVNIQYF
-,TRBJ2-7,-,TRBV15,TGTGCCACCAGAACCAGGACAGCTGATGTGCAGTACTTC,CATRTRTADVQYF
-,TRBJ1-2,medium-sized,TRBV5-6,TGTGCCAGCAGCTTATACGCAGGTTTTGAGAATGGCTACACCTTC,CASSLYAGFENGYTF
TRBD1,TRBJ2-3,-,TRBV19,TGTGCCACTACACCGGACAGGGGGGCAGATACGCAGTATTTT,CATTPDRGADTQYF
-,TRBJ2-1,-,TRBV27,TGTGCCAGCAAATGGGCACGGAGTTACAATGAGCAGTTCTTC,CASKWARSYNEQFF
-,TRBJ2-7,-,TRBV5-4,TGTGCCAGCAGCCCGACCAGCGACCTCTACGAGCAGTACTTC,CASSPTSDLYEQYF
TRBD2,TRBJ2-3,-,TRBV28,TGTGCCAGCAGTTCCACGGGGGGGACAGATACGCAGTATTTT,CASSSTGGTDTQYF
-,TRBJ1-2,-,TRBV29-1,TGCAGCGTGGCTAGGGCGGATAACTATGGCTACACCTTC,CSVARADNYGYTF